A single sample is the source of the 29 T cell receptor beta chains below, sequenced in a study of post-analysis software for immune sequencing data. Unique molecular identifiers were built into the TCR beta cDNA libraries. TCRdb reprocessed the PCR reads via MiXCR and lists one record per CDR3 protein. The sample has approximately 250,000 distinct CDR3 sequences, roughly a third seen once. No antigen has been identified for these receptors. Study-wide points: Several TRBV segments (TRBV5-6, TRBV5-1 and TRBV20-1 among them) occurred more frequently in patients than in controls.

The sequencing sample was made of blood. The receptors come from a girl between 5 and 17 years old with multiple sclerosis.

The chain couples TRBV25-1 to TRBJ2-1; a weak D match, TRBD2 (6 bases). Between the trimmed V and J ends, which lost 3 bases and 15 bases, there was a span of 15 bases. Germline values: CDR1 MGHDK, CDR2 SYGVNS. The CDR3 totals 12 residues. The CDR3 reads CASSDLLSGRFF. CDR3 sequence (DNA): TGTGCCAGCAGTGATCTCCTTAGCGGAAGGTTCTTC.

The chain links TRBV4-2 to TRBJ1-2; 9 bases map to TRBD1. The junction had 8 bases not matched to a gene; V was cut back by 4 bases and J by 5 bases. The V gene's germline CDR1 is LGHNA and CDR2 YNFKEQ. The CDR3 runs 15 residues. The CDR3: CASSRDREPTYGYTF. The CDR3 DNA sequence: TGTGCCAGCAGCCGGGACAGGGAACCAACTTATGGCTACACCTTC.

The V call is TRBV28, the J call TRBJ2-3; no definite D call. Per the germline V gene, CDR1 is MDHEN and CDR2 is SYDVKM. The CDR3 consists of 12 residues. Trimming left V 6 bases short and J 2 bases short, with 6 bases between. CDR3: CASSMVTDTQYF. The CDR3, as DNA: TGTGCCAGCAGCATGGTCACAGATACGCAGTATTTT.

The chain links TRBV20-1 to TRBJ2-6; the D gene is possibly TRBD1 (5 bases). Trimming removed 4 bases at V and 2 bases at J, with 15 bases between. The CDR3 sequence is 16 residues long. Germline CDR1 is DFQATT and CDR2 is SNEGSKA (reference sequence). This CDR3 is CSAIRQFGTGANVLTF. The CDR3 DNA is TGCAGTGCTATAAGACAGTTTGGGACTGGGGCCAACGTCCTGACTTTC.

The J gene is TRBJ2-2, the V gene TRBV4-2, with a tentative D call TRBD2 (5 bases). The V end lost 3 bases, the J end lost 4 bases, and 12 bases lay between the germline ends. The V gene's germline CDR1 is LGHNA and CDR2 YNFKEQ. The CDR3 runs to 15 residues. As DNA, the CDR3 is TGTGCCAGCAGCCACCGGGATCCACCCACCGGGGAGCTGTTTTTT. Translated: CASSHRDPPTGELFF.

This chain links TRBV4-1 with TRBJ2-4; TRBD2 aligns across 7 bases. The DNA matches TRBJ2-7 better at its end, which makes the J call doubtful. Germline CDR1 and CDR2: MGHRA and YSYEKL. This CDR3 region has 14 residues. For the CDR3, the DNA is TGCGCCAGCAGCCAAGAGCGGGAGCGGGGCGAGCAGTACTTC. Amino acids: CASSQERERGEQYF.

This clonotype has a count of ten or more. The chain has TRBV7-8 and TRBJ2-7; D not resolved. The V gene's germline CDR1 is SGHVS and CDR2 FQNEAQ. With 3 bases removed from V and 5 bases from J, the gap between germline ends came to 11 bases. The CDR3 totals 13 residues. Here the CDR3 DNA reads TGTGCCAGCAGCTTGGGCCGACTCAACGAGCAGTACTTC. Residues: CASSLGRLNEQYF.

Worth noting for this clonotype: This may arise from a read error, as a much more abundant clone is one base away. Without the conserved terminal phenylalanine or tryptophan, this CDR3 likely stems from a read error. This chain connects TRBV5-1 to TRBJ1-2, with TRBD1 matching over 7 bases. The CDR3 runs to 15 residues. After removal of 4 bases from V and 4 bases from J, the junction contained 10 bases not matched to a gene. Germline-derived CDR1 and CDR2 are SGHRS and YFSETQ. CDR3 loop: CASSPDRAGGYGYTC. The CDR3 DNA follows: TGCGCCAGCAGCCCCGACAGGGCCGGGGGCTATGGCTACACCTGC.

This clonotype was detected ten times or more. This chain links TRBV24-1 with TRBJ2-3; 8 nucleotides line up with TRBD2. Germline values: CDR1 KGHDR, CDR2 SFDVKD. Unmatched junction bases numbered 5, after V lost 2 bases and J lost 2 bases. The CDR3 is 16 amino acids. The CDR3 sequence is CATSDWSGGNTDTQYF. The CDR3 nucleotides are TGTGCCACCAGTGATTGGTCGGGAGGGAACACAGATACGCAGTATTTT.

The V gene is TRBV10-3, the J gene TRBJ2-7, with D possibly being TRBD1 or TRBD2 (6 bases each). Germline assignment: CDR1 ENHRY and CDR2 SYGVKD. Trimming removed 4 bases at V and 4 bases at J, with 14 bases between. The CDR3 is 14 residues long. The DNA for the CDR3 is TGTGCCATCAGTGGGTCGGGGGCGGGATACGAGCAGTACTTC. Translating it yields CAISGSGAGYEQYF.

This clonotype was counted only a few times. V usage is TRBV3-1 and J usage is TRBJ1-1; a possible D gene is TRBD1 (5 bases). The CDR3 totals 16 residues. Germline assignment: CDR1 LGHDT and CDR2 YNNKEL (reference sequence). V was clipped by 5 bases and J by 3 bases, with 19 bases between them. The CDR3 protein is CASSDWQRGRDTEAFF. CDR3 coding DNA: TGTGCCAGCAGCGACTGGCAGAGGGGAAGAGACACTGAAGCTTTCTTT. The entire variable domain, with the rest obtained from reference TRBV3-1 and TRBJ1-1, is as follows: DTAVSQTPKYLVTQMGNDKSIKCEQNLGHDTMYWYKQDSKKFLKIMFSYNNKELIINETVPNRFSPKSPDKAHLNLHINSLELGDSAVYFCASSDWQRGRDTEAFFGQGTRLTVV.

This clonotype has more than one count but fewer than ten. Since a much larger clone is just one base distant, this may be a read error. V and J are TRBV20-1 and TRBJ1-5; no definite D call. Germline assignment: CDR1 DFQATT and CDR2 SNEGSKA (reference sequence). This CDR3 is 12 amino acids long. CDR3 bases: TGCAGTGCTGGTCCAACCTCGGCTCCCCGGCATTTT. Its translation: CSAGPTSAPRHF.

This clonotype has at least ten counts. The chain joins TRBV20-1 to TRBJ2-5; 8 bases fit TRBD2. The CDR3 is 17 amino acids. Germline trimming cut 3 bases from V and 3 bases from J; bases unmatched to any gene: 15. Looked up from germline, CDR1 is DFQATT and CDR2 is SNEGSKA (reference sequence). This CDR3 reads CSARTQTRLAMEETQYF. The CDR3, as DNA: TGCAGTGCTAGGACCCAGACGAGACTAGCGATGGAAGAGACCCAGTACTTC.

The gene calls are TRBV5-1 and TRBJ2-3; TRBD2 might be the D (6 bases). V was clipped by 4 bases and J by 2 bases, with 14 bases between them. CDR1 and CDR2 from the germline V gene are SGHRS and YFSETQ. This CDR3 is 15 amino acids long. CDR3 in amino acids: CASSRRGPNTDTQYF. Here the CDR3 DNA reads TGCGCCAGCAGCAGGCGGGGACCTAACACAGATACGCAGTATTTT.

The chain recombines TRBV12-3 or TRBV12-4 with TRBJ2-1; TRBD2 agrees at 12 bases. The J call may be incorrect, as the DNA end agrees better with TRBJ2-7. This CDR3 has 16 residues. The CDR3 DNA reads as TGTGCCAGCAGTCGGACTAGCGGGGAGAATCACAATGAGCAGTACTTC. Translating it yields CASSRTSGENHNEQYF.

A word on this clonotype: A much larger clone lies one base from this, so it may be a read error. The chain links TRBV3-1 to TRBJ2-4; D is unclear. The V gene's germline CDR1 is LGHDT and CDR2 YNNKEL (reference sequence). This CDR3 comprises 13 residues. CDR3 sequence reads: CASSQGFKFIQHF. CDR3 coding DNA: TGTGCCAGCAGCCAAGGATTTAAGTTCATTCAGCACTTC. The variable domain in full, with the rest retrieved from reference TRBV3-1 and TRBJ2-4, is DTAVSQTPKYLVTQMGNDKSIKCEQNLGHDTMYWYKQDSKKFLKIMFSYNNKELIINETVPNRFSPKSPDKAHLNLHINSLELGDSAVYFCASSQGFKFIQHFGAGTRLSVL.

This clonotype was seen a single time. This may come from a read error, since a much larger clone is one base off. This chain uses TRBV12-3 or TRBV12-4 with TRBJ2-1, with a possible D match to TRBD1 (5 bases). The CDR3 has 14 residues. Trimming removed 3 bases from V and 13 bases from J, with 19 bases in between. The CDR3, as DNA: TGTGCCAGCAGTTTCCCGTCCAGGGATGAGACCCAGTTCTTC. It translates to CASSFPSRDETQFF.

Comments on this clonotype: A much larger clone lies a single base off, so this may be a read error. The V and J genes are TRBV7-3 and TRBJ2-1, with 10 bases lining up with TRBD2. Germline values: CDR1 SGHTA, CDR2 FQGTGA. CDR3 length: 15 residues. The trim removed 3 bases at V and 8 bases at J, leaving 7 bases unmatched. In nucleotides, the CDR3 is TGTGCCAGCAGCTTCCCAGCGGGAGGGATGGATGAGCAGTTCTTC. Protein: CASSFPAGGMDEQFF.

The sample holds many counts of this clonotype. This rearrangement joins TRBV6-5 to TRBJ2-1, with TRBD1 as a possible D gene (6 bases). Germline V gene data show CDR1 as MNHEY and CDR2 as SVGAGI. The CDR3 totals 14 residues. V gave up 4 bases and J gave up 8 bases, with 15 bases separating them. CDR3 sequence (DNA): TGTGCCAGCAGTTCCCTTGCAGGGGAAGATGAGCAGTTCTTC. It codes for CASSSLAGEDEQFF.

A word on this clonotype: This could be a read error, since a much larger clone is one nucleotide away. The J gene is TRBJ1-2, the V gene TRBV19; D call uncertain. Per germline, CDR1 LNHDA and CDR2 SQIVND (reference sequence). CDR3 length: 13 residues. DNA for the CDR3: TGTGCCAGTAGTATCGACCCCCGGGATGGCCACACCTTC. This translates into CASSIDPRDGHTF.

Concerning this clonotype itself: A much larger clone differs from this one at a single base, so this may be a read error. J is TRBJ2-3 and V is TRBV5-1; maybe TRBD1 (5 bases). V lost 3 bases and J lost 2, with 10 bases in between. This CDR3 has 14 residues. Germline CDR1 SGHRS, CDR2 YFSETQ. CDR3 protein: CASSWNRPTDTQYF. CDR3 DNA: TGCGCCAGCAGCTGGAACAGGCCCACAGATACGCAGTATTTT.

This clonotype occurred many times. The chain links TRBV11-2 to TRBJ2-3; 8 bases agree with TRBD2. V lost 1 base and J lost 1; bases outside the gene matches: 4. The V gene's germline CDR1 is SGHAT and CDR2 FQNNGV. The CDR3 contains 16 residues. CDR3 amino acids: CASSLGRGEGTDTQYF. CDR3 DNA: TGTGCCAGCAGCTTAGGGCGGGGGGAGGGCACAGATACGCAGTATTTT.

As for this clonotype: Just one base apart from a much larger clone, this may be a read error. The V gene is TRBV20-1, the J gene TRBJ2-3; 8 bases match TRBD2. This CDR3 contains 16 residues. The germline V gene encodes CDR1 DFQATT and CDR2 SNEGSKA (reference sequence). The V segment lost 2 bases and the J segment 5 bases; nucleotides outside the gene matches: 12. CDR3 sequence (DNA): TGCAGTGCTAGACAGCCTCCGAGCGGGAGCCAAGATACGCAGTATTTT. This codes for CSARQPPSGSQDTQYF.

Ten or more counts support this clonotype. This chain uses TRBV15 with TRBJ2-3, with TRBD2 identical over 8 bases. CDR3 length equals 15 residues. V gave up 8 bases and J gave up 1 base; unmatched junction bases: 8. The germline CDR1 and CDR2 sequences are LNHNV and YYDKDF (reference sequence). The CDR3 spells CATGAGTSGTDTQYF. CDR3 nucleotides: TGTGCCACCGGAGCCGGGACTAGTGGCACAGATACGCAGTATTTT.

Written as DNA, the CDR3 is TGTGCCAGCAGCCAAGCGGCAGGCCCGACCAAAAAACTGTTTTTT. Its translation: CASSQAAGPTKKLFF. The J gene is TRBJ1-4, the V gene TRBV14, with no clear D. Germline-derived CDR1 and CDR2 are SGHDN and FVKESK. The CDR3 loop spans 15 amino acids. Trimming removed 1 base at V and 9 bases at J, with 15 bases between.

The chain recombines TRBV7-9 with TRBJ2-7, with 11 bases matching TRBD2. The CDR3 extends over 15 amino acids. V lost 5 bases to trimming and J lost 7 bases; unmatched junction nucleotides: 10. Germline values: CDR1 SEHNR, CDR2 FQNEAQ (reference sequence). CDR3 region: CASSLASGGTREQYF. In DNA, the CDR3 is TGTGCCAGCAGCCTGGCTAGCGGGGGGACTCGAGAGCAGTACTTC.

In DNA, the CDR3 is TGCGCCAGCAGCCGGGGCCGCAGAGACGAGCAGTACTTC. Protein sequence: CASSRGRRDEQYF. The chain joins TRBV4-3 to TRBJ2-7; TRBD1 is a possible D gene (5 bases). This CDR3 region has 13 residues. V lost 4 bases to trimming and J lost 5 bases, with 12 bases between them. Looked up from germline, CDR1 is LGHNA and CDR2 is YSLEER.

This clonotype was counted a single time. A read error is possible here, since a much larger clone lies one base away. The chain has TRBV29-1 and TRBJ2-3, with D unresolved. Germline V CDR1 and CDR2: SQVTM, ANQGSEA. The CDR3 is 12 residues long. DNA for the CDR3: TGCGGCGTTGCCTCCGATACAGATACGCAGTATTTT. Translating it yields CGVASDTDTQYF.

V is TRBV5-1 and J is TRBJ2-7; no clear D gene. CDR3 length: 15 residues. Germline-derived CDR1 and CDR2 are SGHRS and YFSETQ. Trimming stripped 0 bases from V and 0 bases from J, with 10 bases between. The CDR3 is CASSLAPTASYEQYF. As DNA, the CDR3 is TGCGCCAGCAGCTTGGCCCCTACAGCCTCCTACGAGCAGTACTTC.